This TCR beta chain was obtained from a study of shared clonotypes between healthy human individuals (dated by TCRdb to 2019 to 2021). For context, the study as a whole: Two women and three men aged 18 to 49 years were included in the cohort. For each donor, CD4 naive and CD4 memory were each run on three plates, CD8 naive on two plates, and CD8 memory on one plate. Leukapheresis yielded between about 0.9 and 8.9 billion PBMCs per donor. The study deeply sequenced blood TCR repertoires of about 5 healthy adults to estimate repertoire size and the extent of clonotype sharing between individuals. To increase sequencing depth and limit assay-specific biases, different laboratories used diverse techniques to prepare libraries and sequence TCR repertoires. Here is what the overall study found, with its caveats: The small number of donors limited the genetic and exposure-history diversity represented. Higher generation probabilities were observed for clonotypes shared by all four sorted-subset donors than for non-shared clonotypes. Sampling was restricted to blood, and TCR repertoires in tissues likely differ from the TCR repertoires found in blood. Sharing across several donors was observed for around 5% of naive CD4, over 3% of naive CD8, 2% to 2.5% of memory CD4, and less than 0.45% of memory CD8 clonotypes. Larger estimated clonotype richness was generally found for naive subsets than for memory subsets. Incomplete sequencing was indicated by rarefaction of sorted-subset datasets, despite the large sequencing depth. Pairwise subsampling led to the expectation that sequencing depth would affect the degree of clonotype sharing among donors.

The donors were healthy, HIV-negative adults with no recently reported acute infections or vaccinations. Only Caucasian adults living in Nashville, Tennessee, USA were represented among the donors. CD8 memory samples consisted of magnetically selected CD45RO+ cells combined with CCR7-negative CD45RA+ effector memory (TemRA) cells. Blood was collected by leukapheresis, and PBMCs were isolated by Ficoll-Histopaque density gradient centrifugation and then cryopreserved in liquid nitrogen vapor phase. Purity and quantity of every magnetically sorted T cell population were checked by analytical flow cytometry. Genomic DNA was isolated from each sorted fraction and quantified by UV absorbance on a Nanodrop 2000c. This clone was observed a single time. It lacks a known antigen. Base qualities are not at hand, and no much larger clone is one base apart. Per the germline V gene, MNHEY is the CDR1 and SVGAGI is the CDR2. The cysteine opens and the phenylalanine closes a CDR3 of 16 amino acids. Only the CDR3 region is kept as DNA, spanning 48 bases read in frame from base 1. V is cut back by 0 bases and J by 4 bases, with 5 bases in the junction unmatched.

TCR CDR3 regions were amplified from genomic DNA by multiplex PCR using the deep immunoSEQ assay. Extracted genomic DNA from each cell subset was spread evenly across all wells of several immunoSEQ 96-well plates, with each plate serving as a replicate. Each replicate PCR for sorted subsets received approximately 220 ng genomic DNA, equal to tens of thousands of T cell genomes. Purified libraries were quantified with a Qubit 3.0 fluorometer, sized on a Bioanalyzer 2100, and re-quantified with the KAPA Library Quantification kit. Each immunoSEQ 96-well plate was sequenced on its own single-read 150-cycle Illumina NextSeq 550 flow cell. Under the source paper's analysis protocol: Because the immunoSEQ output included only junctional sequences and no quality scores, the filtering could not be the same as the filtering used for full-length reads. To assign V/J genes and CDR3, sequences were annotated using PyIR, a Python wrapper for IgBLAST v1.9, with IMGT germline references. Any read was removed if the V/J assignment was weak (E-value above 1e-6), the CDR3 was missing, or the read contained stop codons, out-of-frame junctions, or ambiguous translated residues. V3J clonotypes were defined as sequences sharing the same inferred V gene, J gene, and CDR3 amino acid sequence. The percentage overlap between two repertoires was calculated by dividing the number of shared unique clonotypes by the size of the smaller repertoire. Richness of each repertoire was evaluated using RTK rarefaction, the Chao1 estimator, and Recon v2.1 estimates of unobserved clonotypes. For all TCRbeta clonotypes obtained by the gDNA method from four donors, generation probabilities were computed with OLGA. The table comes from immuneACCESS by way of TCRdb, which keeps in-frame sequences with V and J called. Part of the clones is missing from these tables; in studies checked, under half for an unresolved V gene and the rest for unknown reasons. The DNA gave D and trimming, while V, J and clone size come from that table. Counted in this sample were approximately 710,000 clones; less than 95% of them appeared once. The biggest ten clones account for less than 40% of the sample.

The TCR was taken from a man between 18 and 35 years old in good health. Some clones in this sample may be carry-over from other donors' samples. The sequence joins TRBV6-5 to TRBJ2-7; the central 11 bases match TRBD1. Sequencing input: memory CD8+ T cells from PBMCs. This specimen's cell subset or site label, interpreted: CD45RO+ cells pooled with CCR7-negative TemRA cells. Read as DNA, the sequence is TGTGCCAGCAGTTACTCCGTAAGGGACAGGGGGTACGAGCAGTACTTC. It encodes CASSYSVRDRGYEQYF.